The T cell receptor beta chain described here comes from a study of shared clonotypes between healthy human individuals. V gave up 0 bases and J gave up 5 bases; unmatched junction bases: 5. The length of the CDR3 is 16 residues. Germline V gene sequence: CDR1 LGHNA, CDR2 YSLEER. The assay was immunoSEQ multiplex PCR, and TCRdb's table has in-frame clones only and misses some. The data show a few hundred thousand clones, with around 77% seen just once and about 11% held by the top ten. The chain is built from TRBV4-3 and TRBJ2-5; 11 bases agree with TRBD1. This receptor was taken from a middle-aged woman in good health. Some clones in this sample may be carry-over from other donors' samples. Source material: PBMCs. CDR3 nucleotide sequence: TGCGCCAGCAGCCAAGAGTGGACAGGGGGCCGCGAGACCCAGTACTTC. The encoded protein is CASSQEWTGGRETQYF.